The 26 T cell receptor beta chains below were found in one sample sequenced in a study of blood T cell repertoires in COVID-19. TCRdb's table, derived via immunoSEQ multiplex PCR, lists solely in-frame clones and lacks some. The sample lists fewer than 350,000 clones, 85% occurring once. The specimen sequenced was peripheral blood. All receptors come from a woman between 45 and 65 years old with active or convalescent COVID-19.

This clone was recorded a few times. J is TRBJ1-6 and V is TRBV28, with 7 bases lining up with TRBD1. This CDR3 is 15 amino acids long. Trimming took 7 bases from V and 9 from J; bases not matched to a gene: 12. Per the germline V gene, CDR1 is MDHEN and CDR2 is SYDVKM. In DNA form, the CDR3 reads TGTGCCAGCACAACCCTGACAGGGTGGTCTTCACCCCTCCACTTT. Translation: CASTTLTGWSSPLHF. Full variable domain (outside the CDR3, taken from reference TRBV28 and TRBJ1-6): DVKVTQSSRYLVKRTGEKVFLECVQDMDHENMFWYRQDPGLGLRLIYFSYDVKMKEKGDIPEGYSVSREKKERFSLILESASTNQTSMYLCASTTLTGWSSPLHFGNGTRLTVT.

The V call is TRBV2, the J call TRBJ2-7; a possible D gene is TRBD1 (5 bases). Trimming shortened V by 7 bases and J by 0 bases, and 16 bases separated the two germline ends. The CDR3 totals 15 residues. CDR1 and CDR2 (germline): SNHLY, FYNNEI. The CDR3 nucleotides are TGTGCCAGCACGCCGCCAGGGTCCATCTCCTACGAGCAGTACTTC. Translation: CASTPPGSISYEQYF.

Only a few counts were recorded for this clone. This chain's CDR3 is CASSEGQVPTYEQYF. For the CDR3, the DNA is TGTGCCAGCAGTGAGGGACAGGTCCCCACCTACGAGCAGTACTTC. The gene calls are TRBV2 and TRBJ2-7; 8 bases are a match to TRBD1. The V and J ends lost 3 bases and 2 bases, in that order; junction bases with no gene match: 6. CDR3 length: 15 residues. The germline V gene encodes CDR1 SNHLY and CDR2 FYNNEI.

The gene calls are TRBV10-3 and TRBJ2-3; 16 nucleotides match TRBD2. V was pared by 6 bases and J by 3 bases, with 9 bases of the junction left unmatched. The CDR3 consists of 18 residues. Germline V gene data show CDR1 as ENHRY and CDR2 as SYGVKD. Here the CDR3 DNA reads TGTGCCATCAGGGACTCCGGGACTAGCGGGAGGGCGACAGATACGCAGTATTTT. This translates into CAIRDSGTSGRATDTQYF.

The chain uses TRBV3-1 (or the pseudogene TRBV3-2) and TRBJ2-1; 11 bases align to TRBD2. The CDR3 loop spans 16 amino acids. J lost 8 bases, V lost 1 base, and 7 bases had no gene match. In germline, CDR1 is LGHDT, CDR2 YNNKEL (reference sequence). Written as DNA, the CDR3 is TGTGCCAGCAGCCAAGTCTGGACTAGCGGGCAGGATGAGCAGTTCTTC. Amino acid sequence: CASSQVWTSGQDEQFF.

A note on this clone: The junction departs from germline at one end; a sequencing error may be responsible. This chain joins TRBV2 and TRBJ2-4; D might be TRBD2 (5 bases). This CDR3 contains 17 residues. CDR1 is SNHLY, CDR2 FYNNEI, per germline. CDR3 nucleotides: TGTGCCGGCAGTGTCAGTGGCGGGTACCTAGCCAAAAACATTCAGTACTTC. Translated, it gives CAGSVSGGYLAKNIQYF.

The V call is TRBV5-1, the J call TRBJ2-1; TRBD1 matches 7 bases. CDR3 length: 17 residues. The V gene end was trimmed by 4 bases and the J gene end by 0 bases; junction bases not matched to a gene: 10. Germline lookup yields CDR1 SGHRS and CDR2 YFSETQ. CDR3 in amino acids: CASSPASRDSSYNEQFF. In DNA form, the CDR3 reads TGCGCCAGCAGCCCAGCGAGTCGGGACAGCTCCTACAATGAGCAGTTCTTC. Complete variable domain (other parts from reference TRBV5-1 and TRBJ2-1): KAGVTQTPRYLIKTRGQQVTLSCSPISGHRSVSWYQQTPGQGLQFLFEYFSETQRNKGNFPGRFSGRQFSNSRSEMNVSTLELGDSALYLCASSPASRDSSYNEQFFGPGTRLTVL.

The genes are TRBV2 and TRBJ1-5; a weak D match, TRBD1 (5 bases). V was clipped by 2 bases and J by 1 base, with 9 bases between them. CDR1 and CDR2 from the germline V gene are SNHLY and FYNNEI. This CDR3 contains 15 residues. In DNA form, the CDR3 reads TGTGCCAGCAGTGAATTCAGACAGAGCAATCAGCCCCAGCATTTT. Protein sequence: CASSEFRQSNQPQHF. The complete variable domain, with remaining parts taken from reference TRBV2 and TRBJ1-5, reads EPEVTQTPSHQVTQMGQEVILRCVPISNHLYFYWYRQILGQKVEFLVSFYNNEISEKSEIFDDQFSVERPDGSNFTLKIRSTKLEDSAMYFCASSEFRQSNQPQHFGDGTRLSIL.

This chain links TRBV11-2 with TRBJ1-4, with D hard to call. The V end lost 4 bases, the J end lost 1 base, and 4 bases lay between the germline ends. This CDR3 is 13 amino acids long. Per the germline V gene, CDR1 is SGHAT and CDR2 is FQNNGV. The CDR3 DNA is TGTGCCAGCAGCTCCCTAACTAATGAAAAACTGTTTTTT. Protein product: CASSSLTNEKLFF.

This clone was observed a single time. V gene TRBV3-1 (or the pseudogene TRBV3-2) combines with J gene TRBJ2-1; 14 nucleotides line up with TRBD2. V trimming: 3 bases; J trimming: 0 bases; junction bases outside the gene matches: 13. The germline gives CDR1 LGHDT, CDR2 YNNKEL (reference sequence). The CDR3 length is 21 residues. The CDR3: CASSHHSGLAGVASSYNEQFF. Here the CDR3 DNA reads TGTGCCAGCAGCCACCACTCGGGACTAGCGGGAGTCGCGAGCTCCTACAATGAGCAGTTCTTC.

This clone has only a few counts. V gene TRBV9 combines with J gene TRBJ1-2, with D perhaps TRBD1 (6 bases). The germline V gene has CDR1 SGDLS and CDR2 YYNGEE. Trimming took off 4 bases at V and 8 bases at J, with 24 bases between the two ends. The CDR3 is made up of 16 amino acids. DNA for the CDR3: TGTGCCAGCAGCCCGGGAGGGGGGTCCAGATGGTGGGGCTACACCTTC. This translates into CASSPGGGSRWWGYTF. The variable domain in full, completed from reference TRBV9 and TRBJ1-2, reads DSGVTQTPKHLITATGQRVTLRCSPRSGDLSVYWYQQSLDQGLQFLIQYYNGEERAKGNILERFSAQQFPDLHSELNLSSLELGDSALYFCASSPGGGSRWWGYTFGSGTRLTVV.

This chain uses TRBV10-2 with TRBJ2-1, with a tentative D call TRBD2 (6 bases). CDR1 is WSHSY, CDR2 SAAADI, per germline. With 5 bases removed from V and 4 bases from J, the gap between germline ends came to 9 bases. This CDR3 has 13 residues. The CDR3 region has the DNA TGCGCCAGCAGTTGGACTAAGTACAATGAGCAGTTCTTC. Translated: CASSWTKYNEQFF.

The CDR3 sequence: CASSLASLQYPMNTEAFF. CDR3 in DNA: TGTGCCAGCAGCTTAGCCTCTCTACAGTACCCTATGAACACTGAAGCTTTCTTT. The chain is built from TRBV11-2 and TRBJ1-1; D gene unclear. The germline V and J ends were trimmed by 1 base and 0 bases, with 18 bases remaining between them. Germline CDR1 and CDR2: SGHAT and FQNNGV. This CDR3 is 18 amino acids long.

This clone has a single count. The V call is TRBV7-9, the J call TRBJ2-1; D remains ambiguous. V was clipped by 2 bases and J by 2 bases, with 10 bases between them. The CDR3 length is 15 residues. Per germline, CDR1 SEHNR and CDR2 FQNEAQ (reference sequence). The CDR3 loop reads CASSLLTVTYNEQFF. In DNA, the CDR3 is TGTGCCAGCAGCTTATTAACGGTTACCTACAATGAGCAGTTCTTC. The full variable domain, in which reference TRBV7-9 and TRBJ2-1 provide the parts outside the CDR3, is DTGVSQNPRHKITKRGQNVTFRCDPISEHNRLYWYRQTLGQGPEFLTYFQNEAQLEKSRLLSDRFSAERPKGSFSTLEIQRTEQGDSAMYLCASSLLTVTYNEQFFGPGTRLTVL.

The rearrangement uses TRBV4-1 and TRBJ2-1, with 7 bases identical to TRBD2. Germline CDR1 is MGHRA and CDR2 is YSYEKL. CDR3 length: 13 residues. Germline trimming cut 1 base from V and 13 bases from J; bases unmatched to any gene: 7. The CDR3 sequence is CASSQAIERGQFF. CDR3 in DNA: TGCGCCAGCAGCCAAGCAATCGAGCGGGGACAGTTCTTC.

The chain recombines TRBV5-1 with TRBJ2-7; D gene unclear. Germline V gene sequence: CDR1 SGHRS, CDR2 YFSETQ. The CDR3 is made up of 14 amino acids. V lost 1 base and J lost 5, with 13 bases in between. The CDR3 protein is CASSLTPYQDEQYF. As DNA, the CDR3 is TGCGCCAGCAGCTTGACACCTTATCAGGACGAGCAGTACTTC.

The chain's CDR3 is CASSRTGDYGYTF. The CDR3 coding sequence is TGTGCCAGCAGCCGGACAGGGGATTATGGCTACACCTTC. The J gene is TRBJ1-2, the V gene TRBV5-4, with TRBD1 matching 9 bases. V trimming: 4 bases; J trimming: 5 bases; junction bases outside the gene matches: 3. This CDR3 has 13 residues. The V gene's germline CDR1 is SGHNT and CDR2 YYREEE (reference sequence).

The V gene is TRBV6-1, the J gene TRBJ1-6, with D tentatively TRBD1 (6 bases). CDR1 is MNHNS, CDR2 SASEGT, per germline. V lost 0 bases to trimming and J lost 1 base, with 10 bases between them. This CDR3 is 17 amino acids long. The CDR3 DNA reads as TGTGCCAGCAGTGAAGCGATACAGGGATCCTATAATTCACCCCTCCACTTT. It translates to CASSEAIQGSYNSPLHF.

This clone was counted once. The rearrangement links TRBV5-1 to TRBJ2-7; 10 positions agree with TRBD1. Germline CDR1 and CDR2: SGHRS and YFSETQ. V dropped 0 bases and J dropped 3; count of bases not matched to a gene: 3. The CDR3 runs to 15 residues. The CDR3 nucleotides read TGCGCCAGCAGCTTGGATGGGACAGGGGACTACGAGCAGTACTTC. It translates to CASSLDGTGDYEQYF.

The chain recombines TRBV2 with TRBJ1-4; the D gene is possibly TRBD1 (6 bases). Germline assignment: CDR1 SNHLY and CDR2 FYNNEI. V lost 1 base and J lost 9, with 15 bases in between. The CDR3 has 15 residues. The CDR3 coding sequence is TGTGCCAGCAGTGAAGTACAGGGCCCCAGGAAAAAACTGTTTTTT. Its translation: CASSEVQGPRKKLFF.

The chain is built from TRBV19 and TRBJ1-6; D gene ambiguous. V dropped 6 bases and J dropped 7 bases, with 16 bases sitting between them. There are 15 residues in the CDR3. Per germline, CDR1 LNHDA and CDR2 SQIVND (reference sequence). CDR3 sequence (DNA): TGTGCCAGTAGCGTGGCGGACGGACTGAATTCACCCCTCCACTTT. This sequence encodes CASSVADGLNSPLHF.

The V call is TRBV5-1, the J call TRBJ2-7, with 7 bases that match TRBD2. The CDR3 contains 15 residues. V lost 4 bases and J lost 1; bases outside the gene matches: 8. The germline CDR1 and CDR2 sequences are SGHRS and YFSETQ. CDR3 in amino acids: CASSQSGTRSYEQYF. For the CDR3, the DNA is TGCGCCAGCAGCCAGAGCGGGACCAGATCCTACGAGCAGTACTTC.

The chain couples TRBV14 to TRBJ2-1, with TRBD2 matching 9 bases. This CDR3 spans 17 amino acids. Germline V gives CDR1 SGHDN, CDR2 FVKESK. With V trimmed by 7 bases and J by 7 bases, 17 bases remained unmatched. The CDR3 DNA follows: TGTGCCAGCACCCTCAGGCCTTTAGCGGGAGTAGGAAATGAGCAGTTCTTC. This translates into CASTLRPLAGVGNEQFF. The full variable domain, with the rest looked up from reference TRBV14 and TRBJ2-1, is EAGVTQFPSHSVIEKGQTVTLRCDPISGHDNLYWYRRVMGKEIKFLLHFVKESKQDESGMPNNRFLAERTGGTYSTLKVQPAELEDSGVYFCASTLRPLAGVGNEQFFGPGTRLTVL.

The CDR3 bases are TGTGCCAGCAGTTTACTGGGACTAGCGAGTAGTACGCAGTATTTT. Amino acid sequence: CASSLLGLASSTQYF. The chain links TRBV27 to TRBJ2-3, with TRBD2 matching 10 bases. The germline gives CDR1 MNHEY, CDR2 SMNVEV (reference sequence). After removal of 2 bases from V and 8 bases from J, the junction contained 7 bases not matched to a gene. This CDR3 is 15 amino acids long.

The V call is TRBV3-1 (or the pseudogene TRBV3-2), the J call TRBJ2-1, with D possibly being TRBD2 (5 bases). Germline V gene sequence: CDR1 LGHDT, CDR2 YNNKEL (reference sequence). This CDR3 spans 14 amino acids. Between the trimmed V and J ends, which lost 7 bases and 10 bases, there was a span of 20 bases. The CDR3 region is CASKQVLDSGEQFF. The CDR3 DNA is TGTGCCAGCAAACAAGTACTGGATTCGGGGGAGCAGTTCTTC.

This rearrangement joins TRBV13 to TRBJ1-2; no clear D gene. V was shortened by 5 bases and J by 0 bases, with 7 bases between the two germline ends. The CDR3 runs to 13 residues. Germline CDR1 and CDR2: PRHDT and FYEKMQ (reference sequence). CDR3 loop: CASSDGTNYGYTF. The DNA for the CDR3 is TGTGCCAGCAGCGACGGGACTAACTATGGCTACACCTTC.